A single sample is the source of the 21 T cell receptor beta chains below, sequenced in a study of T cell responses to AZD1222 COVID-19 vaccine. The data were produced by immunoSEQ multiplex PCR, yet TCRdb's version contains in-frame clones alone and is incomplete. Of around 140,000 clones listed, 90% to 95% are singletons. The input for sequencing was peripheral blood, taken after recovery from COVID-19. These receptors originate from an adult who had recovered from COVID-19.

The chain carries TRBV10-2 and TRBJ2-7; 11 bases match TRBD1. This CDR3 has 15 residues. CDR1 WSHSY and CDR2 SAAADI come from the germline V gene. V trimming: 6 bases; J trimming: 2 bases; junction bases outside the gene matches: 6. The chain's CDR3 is CASSGRDRGAYEQYF. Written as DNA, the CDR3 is TGCGCCAGCAGCGGAAGGGACAGGGGGGCCTACGAGCAGTACTTC.

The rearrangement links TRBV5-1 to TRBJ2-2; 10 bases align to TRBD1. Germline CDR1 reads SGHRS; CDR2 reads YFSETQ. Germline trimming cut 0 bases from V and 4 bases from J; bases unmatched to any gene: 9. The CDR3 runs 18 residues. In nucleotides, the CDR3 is TGCGCCAGCAGCTTGGACGGACAGGGGGGAATTGGCACCGGGGAGCTGTTTTTT. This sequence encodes CASSLDGQGGIGTGELFF.

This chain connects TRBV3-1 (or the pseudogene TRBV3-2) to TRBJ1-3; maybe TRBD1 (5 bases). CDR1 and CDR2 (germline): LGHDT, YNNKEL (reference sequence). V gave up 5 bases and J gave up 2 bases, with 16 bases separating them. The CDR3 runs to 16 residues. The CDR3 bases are TGTGCCAGCAGCTCTCTGGGGGGGTTAACTGGAAACACCATATATTTT. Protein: CASSSLGGLTGNTIYF.

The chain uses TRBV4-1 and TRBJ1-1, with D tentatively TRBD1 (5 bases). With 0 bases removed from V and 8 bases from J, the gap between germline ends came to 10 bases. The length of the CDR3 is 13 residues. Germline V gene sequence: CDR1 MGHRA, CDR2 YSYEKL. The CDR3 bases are TGCGCCAGCAGCCAAGAACCCAGGGTGGAAGCTTTCTTT. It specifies CASSQEPRVEAFF.

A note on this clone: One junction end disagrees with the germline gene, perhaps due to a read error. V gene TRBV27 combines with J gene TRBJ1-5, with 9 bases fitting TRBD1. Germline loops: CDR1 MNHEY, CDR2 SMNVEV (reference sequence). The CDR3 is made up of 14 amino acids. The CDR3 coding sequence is TGTGTCAGCAGTGCCACAGGGGGCGGGGAGCCCCAGCATTTT. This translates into CVSSATGGGEPQHF.

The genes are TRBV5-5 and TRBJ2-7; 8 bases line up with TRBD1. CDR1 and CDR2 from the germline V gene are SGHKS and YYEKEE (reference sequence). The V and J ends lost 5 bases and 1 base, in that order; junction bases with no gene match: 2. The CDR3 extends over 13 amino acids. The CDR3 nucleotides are TGTGCCAGCAGGTGGACAGGGTCCTACGAGCAGTACTTC. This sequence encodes CASRWTGSYEQYF.

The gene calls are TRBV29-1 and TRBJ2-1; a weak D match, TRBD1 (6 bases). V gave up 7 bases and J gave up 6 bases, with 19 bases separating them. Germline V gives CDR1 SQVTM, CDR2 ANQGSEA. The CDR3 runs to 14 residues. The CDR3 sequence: CSATQGTRANEQFF. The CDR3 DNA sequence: TGCAGCGCTACACAGGGAACCCGGGCCAATGAGCAGTTCTTC.

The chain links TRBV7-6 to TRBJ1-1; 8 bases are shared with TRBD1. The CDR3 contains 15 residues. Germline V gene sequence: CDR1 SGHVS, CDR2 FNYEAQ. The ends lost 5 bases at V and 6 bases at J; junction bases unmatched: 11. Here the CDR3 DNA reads TGTGCCAGCAGCCCATGGACAGGGAATAGGGCTGAAGCTTTCTTT. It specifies CASSPWTGNRAEAFF. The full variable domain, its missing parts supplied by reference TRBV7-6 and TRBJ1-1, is GAGVSQSPRYKVTKRGQDVALRCDPISGHVSLYWYRQALGQGPEFLTYFNYEAQQDKSGLPNDRFSAERPEGSISTLTIQRTEQRDSAMYRCASSPWTGNRAEAFFGQGTRLTVV.

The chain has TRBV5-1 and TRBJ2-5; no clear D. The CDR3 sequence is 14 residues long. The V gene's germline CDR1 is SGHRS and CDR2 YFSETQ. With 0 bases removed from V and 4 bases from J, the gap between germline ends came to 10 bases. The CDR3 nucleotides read TGCGCCAGCAGCTTGGAACACCTCAGAGAGACCCAGTACTTC. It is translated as CASSLEHLRETQYF.

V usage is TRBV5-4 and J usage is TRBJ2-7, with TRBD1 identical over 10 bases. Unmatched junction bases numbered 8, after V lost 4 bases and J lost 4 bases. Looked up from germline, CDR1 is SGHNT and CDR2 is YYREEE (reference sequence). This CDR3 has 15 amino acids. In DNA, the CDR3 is TGTGCCAGCAGCCCCCGGGACAGGGGTTCGTACGAGCAGTACTTC. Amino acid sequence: CASSPRDRGSYEQYF.

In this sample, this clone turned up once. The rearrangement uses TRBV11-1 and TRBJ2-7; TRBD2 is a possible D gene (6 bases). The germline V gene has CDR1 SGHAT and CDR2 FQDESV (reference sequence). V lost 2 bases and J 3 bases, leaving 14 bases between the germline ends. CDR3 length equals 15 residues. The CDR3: CASSLQDGSGYEQYF. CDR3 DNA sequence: TGTGCCAGCAGCTTACAGGATGGTAGCGGCTACGAGCAGTACTTC.

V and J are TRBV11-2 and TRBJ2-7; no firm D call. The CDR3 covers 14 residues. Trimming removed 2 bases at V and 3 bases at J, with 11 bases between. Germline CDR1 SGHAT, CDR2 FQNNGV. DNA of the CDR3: TGTGCCAGCAGCTTAAACAGCCAAAGCTACGAGCAGTACTTC. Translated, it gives CASSLNSQSYEQYF.

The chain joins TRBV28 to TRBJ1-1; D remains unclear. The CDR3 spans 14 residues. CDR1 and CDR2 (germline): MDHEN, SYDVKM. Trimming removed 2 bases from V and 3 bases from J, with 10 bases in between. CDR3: CASSLRRWDTEAFF. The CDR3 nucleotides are TGTGCCAGCAGTTTAAGGAGGTGGGACACTGAAGCTTTCTTT.

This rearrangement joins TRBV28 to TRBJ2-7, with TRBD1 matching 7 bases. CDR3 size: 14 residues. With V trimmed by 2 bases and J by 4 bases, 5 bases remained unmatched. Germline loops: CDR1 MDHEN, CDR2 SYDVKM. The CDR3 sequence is CASSLAGTDYEQYF. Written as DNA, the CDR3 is TGTGCCAGCAGTTTAGCCGGGACAGATTACGAGCAGTACTTC.

The CDR3 region has the DNA TGTGCCAGCAGCTTGGCCGCTTACTTTGCAACTAATGAAAAACTGTTTTTT. It translates to CASSLAAYFATNEKLFF. The V and J genes are TRBV5-5 and TRBJ1-4, with D uncertain. V shed 0 bases and J shed 0 bases, with 12 bases lying between them. The CDR3 totals 17 residues. CDR1 is SGHKS and CDR2 is YYEKEE in the germline V gene (reference sequence).

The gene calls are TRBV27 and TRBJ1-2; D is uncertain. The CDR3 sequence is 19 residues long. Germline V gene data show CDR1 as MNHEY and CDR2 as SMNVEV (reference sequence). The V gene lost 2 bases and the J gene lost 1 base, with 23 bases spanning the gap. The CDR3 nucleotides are TGTGCCAGCAGTTTAAAACATACCGGGTCAGGCCACTATAACTATGGCTACACCTTC. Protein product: CASSLKHTGSGHYNYGYTF.

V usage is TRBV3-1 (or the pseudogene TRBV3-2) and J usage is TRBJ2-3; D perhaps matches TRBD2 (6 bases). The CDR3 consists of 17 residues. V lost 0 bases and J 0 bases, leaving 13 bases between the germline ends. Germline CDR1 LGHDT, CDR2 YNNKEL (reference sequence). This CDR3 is CASSQDYSGPSTDTQYF. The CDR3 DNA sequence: TGTGCCAGCAGCCAAGATTACAGCGGGCCTAGCACAGATACGCAGTATTTT.

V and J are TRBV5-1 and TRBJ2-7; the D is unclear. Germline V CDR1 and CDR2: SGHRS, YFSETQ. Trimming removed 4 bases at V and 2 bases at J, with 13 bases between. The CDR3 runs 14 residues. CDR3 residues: CASSLPGGPYEQYF. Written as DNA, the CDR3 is TGCGCCAGCAGCCTCCCGGGTGGTCCCTACGAGCAGTACTTC.

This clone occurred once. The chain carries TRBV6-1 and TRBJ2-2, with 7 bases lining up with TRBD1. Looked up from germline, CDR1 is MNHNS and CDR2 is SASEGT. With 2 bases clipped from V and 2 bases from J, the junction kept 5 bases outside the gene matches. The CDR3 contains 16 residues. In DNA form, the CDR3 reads TGTGCCAGCAGTGAAAACAGGGGCGTCAACACCGGGGAGCTGTTTTTT. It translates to CASSENRGVNTGELFF.

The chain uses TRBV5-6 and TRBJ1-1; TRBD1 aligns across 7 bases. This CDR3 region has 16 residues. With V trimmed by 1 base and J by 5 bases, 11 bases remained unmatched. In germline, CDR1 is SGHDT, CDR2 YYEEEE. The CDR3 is CASSLPASPGGTEAFF. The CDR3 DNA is TGTGCCAGCAGCTTGCCTGCCTCCCCAGGGGGAACTGAAGCTTTCTTT. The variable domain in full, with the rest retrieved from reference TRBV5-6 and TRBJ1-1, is DAGVTQSPTHLIKTRGQQVTLRCSPKSGHDTVSWYQQALGQGPQFIFQYYEEEERQRGNFPDRFSGHQFPNYSSELNVNALLLGDSALYLCASSLPASPGGTEAFFGQGTRLTVV.

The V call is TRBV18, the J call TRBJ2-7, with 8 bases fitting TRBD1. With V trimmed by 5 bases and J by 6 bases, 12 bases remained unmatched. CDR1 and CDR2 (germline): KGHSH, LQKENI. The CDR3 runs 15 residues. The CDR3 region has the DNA TGTGCCAGCTCAGGACAGGGATCCACCCCTTCCGAGCAGTACTTC. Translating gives CASSGQGSTPSEQYF.